This T cell receptor (beta chain) was recovered during a study of T cell responses to AZD1222 COVID-19 vaccine. Across the whole study: Recipients boosted at about 4 weeks or about 12 weeks are pooled. Study outcomes and limitations: Sampling captured repertoires only after the peak T cell response. Possibly, clonal diversity was underestimated; donors were largely white British and included more females. Increases in Spike-specific TCR breadth and depth were seen after two AZD1222 doses.

The CDR3 is 13 amino acids. V dropped 0 bases and J dropped 1 base, with 4 bases sitting between them. CDR1 SGHDT and CDR2 YYEEEE come from the germline V gene. Clones were read by immunoSEQ multiplex PCR, and TCRdb kept only the in-frame ones, dropping some. In the table there are 95,000 to 150,000 clones, roughly 88% of which are singletons. Worth noting for this clone: Its antigen is undetermined.

The material was peripheral blood, obtained on day 0 of AZD1222 vaccination. V gene TRBV5-6 combines with J gene TRBJ1-1; D is uncertain. The sequence came from an adult in good health. The CDR3 is CASSLGWNTEAFF. In nucleotides, the CDR3 is TGTGCCAGCAGCTTGGGGTGGAACACTGAAGCTTTCTTT.